This T cell receptor beta chain was sequenced for a study of CXCR3-negative and CXCR3-positive naive CD8 T cells. Study observations and caveats: Within a donor, both naive subsets shared TRBV-TRBJ usage, unlike memory cells. Higher TRB CDR3 hydrophobicity marked CXCR3-positive naive cells relative to CXCR3-negative naive cells.

Of note for this clonotype: Its antigen remains unknown.

CDR1 MNHEY and CDR2 SVGAGI come from the germline V gene. CDR3 length equals 14 residues. Carrying UMI labels, the TRB cDNA libraries were prepared through 5' RACE. TCRdb reprocessed the 5' RACE reads, with one entry per CDR3 protein and no DNA. Its table records 100,000 or so distinct CDR3 sequences. The chain recombines TRBV6-5 with TRBJ1-2; TCRdb reports TRBD1, a call that lacks DNA to check it against. The source material was naive CXCR3- CD8+ T cells from blood. Subset described: CD45RO-CCR7+CD27+CD95- naive CD8+ T cells lacking CXCR3 (TNR3-). The TCR sequence derives from a human donor in good health. Some clones in this sample may be carry-over from other donors' samples. The CDR3 here is CASSSLGTGNGYTF.